These T cell receptor beta chains were read from a single sample in a study of technical replicates of blood from several donors. TCRdb's table, derived via immunoSEQ multiplex PCR, lists solely in-frame clones and lacks some. The sample comprises approximately 79,000 clones, approximately 96% of which are singletons, and 0.18% rests with the top ten. Sequencing was performed on T cells isolated from PBMCs. These receptors were collected from a human donor in good health. CDR3s include the opening cysteine and the closing phenylalanine or tryptophan. The D gene is left open where the match is weak. Clone size is shown for a subset of rows, as once, few, many or a class of expanded clone.

v_gene: TRBV2
d_gene: -
abundance: -
j_gene: TRBJ2-1
CDR3aa: CASSEGTNEQFF

v_gene: TRBV6-5
d_gene: TRBD2
abundance: -
j_gene: TRBJ2-1
CDR3aa: CASSSTSGSVNEQFF

v_gene: TRBV19
d_gene: -
abundance: -
j_gene: TRBJ1-2
CDR3aa: CASSIVGNYGYTF

v_gene: TRBV5-1
d_gene: TRBD2
abundance: -
j_gene: TRBJ2-1
CDR3aa: CASSLEASGDNEQFF

v_gene: TRBV27
d_gene: TRBD1
abundance: once
j_gene: TRBJ1-6
CDR3aa: CASSQEWTGGNSPLHF

v_gene: TRBV6-5
d_gene: -
abundance: -
j_gene: TRBJ2-3
CDR3aa: CASSSRPDTQYF

v_gene: TRBV6-5
d_gene: -
abundance: -
j_gene: TRBJ1-1
CDR3aa: CASSFGPGAEAFF

v_gene: TRBV10-3
d_gene: -
abundance: -
j_gene: TRBJ2-3
CDR3aa: CAISVGGTLTDTQYF

v_gene: TRBV6-1
d_gene: -
abundance: -
j_gene: TRBJ1-6
CDR3aa: CASRSGSYNSPLHF

v_gene: TRBV27
d_gene: -
abundance: -
j_gene: TRBJ2-2
CDR3aa: CASSLSTGHTGELFF

v_gene: TRBV7-9
d_gene: -
abundance: -
j_gene: TRBJ2-1
CDR3aa: CAGRGTPSDNEQFF

v_gene: TRBV6-5
d_gene: TRBD1
abundance: -
j_gene: TRBJ1-5
CDR3aa: CASSRTGVGNQPQHF

v_gene: TRBV13
d_gene: -
abundance: -
j_gene: TRBJ2-6
CDR3aa: CASSSPSRANVLTF

v_gene: TRBV30
d_gene: TRBD2
abundance: -
j_gene: TRBJ2-5
CDR3aa: CAWSDGLAIQETQYF

v_gene: TRBV28
d_gene: TRBD1
abundance: -
j_gene: TRBJ1-1
CDR3aa: CASSLGTGGIMNTEAFF

v_gene: TRBV4-1
d_gene: -
abundance: -
j_gene: TRBJ2-1
CDR3aa: CASRHDYLGRASEFF

v_gene: TRBV5-1
d_gene: -
abundance: -
j_gene: TRBJ1-2
CDR3aa: CASSSRVEDYGYTF

v_gene: TRBV27
d_gene: -
abundance: -
j_gene: TRBJ2-3
CDR3aa: CASSLLGGTQYF

v_gene: TRBV15
d_gene: TRBD1
abundance: -
j_gene: TRBJ2-1
CDR3aa: CATSRSVWTGGNNEQFF

v_gene: TRBV10-1
d_gene: TRBD2
abundance: -
j_gene: TRBJ2-1
CDR3aa: CASSELTSGNEQFF

v_gene: TRBV7-9
d_gene: -
abundance: -
j_gene: TRBJ2-3
CDR3aa: CASAVSTDTQYF

v_gene: TRBV29-1
d_gene: -
abundance: -
j_gene: TRBJ1-2
CDR3aa: CSVEDFSYGYTF

v_gene: TRBV9
d_gene: -
abundance: -
j_gene: TRBJ2-1
CDR3aa: CASSVGAVGSYNEQFF

v_gene: TRBV19
d_gene: TRBD2
abundance: -
j_gene: TRBJ2-1
CDR3aa: CASSTSSYVEQFF

v_gene: TRBV6-1
d_gene: -
abundance: -
j_gene: TRBJ2-7
CDR3aa: CASTGSWGSYEQYF

v_gene: TRBV19
d_gene: -
abundance: -
j_gene: TRBJ2-6
CDR3aa: CASSRSAGANVLTF

v_gene: TRBV5-5
d_gene: -
abundance: -
j_gene: TRBJ1-2
CDR3aa: CASSLEAGSFTSYTF